The sequence of this TCR beta chain was determined in a study of blood T cells in healthy people across ages. With 4 bases removed from V and 7 bases from J, the gap between germline ends came to 14 bases. The CDR3 loop spans 13 amino acids. Germline V gene data show CDR1 as SGHRS and CDR2 as YFSETQ. The extraction recovered at least 5.5 micrograms of total RNA per sample. In its sample, this clonotype was seen a few times. Primed by a sample-barcoded 5' primer and a J-beta primer mix, a second PCR proceeded for 7 to 11 cycles. Per sample, CDR3-containing paired-end reads numbered at least 2.5 million. One entry per CDR3 protein results from TCRdb running MiXCR on the 5' RACE reads. The sample consists of some 1.6 million distinct CDR3 sequences, about 31% of them appearing once.

Material: blood. This rearrangement joins TRBV5-1 to TRBJ1-2; D is perhaps TRBD1 (5 bases). This TCR was recovered from a woman aged 30 to 39 in good health. The CDR3 DNA reads TGCGCCAGCAGCCCCCGGGGGGGTTCTGGCTACACCTTC. The encoded protein is CASSPRGGSGYTF.